This T cell receptor beta chain was retrieved from a study of CD8+ T cells in alopecia areata. Points from the study as a whole: Alopecia totalis/universalis scalp especially showed more expanded CD8+ clones than normal scalp. Normal skin's resident alphabeta T cells are also sequenced in scalp samples.

The authors extracted RNA and reverse transcribed it into cDNA as the sequencing template. Sequenced by immunoSEQ multiplex PCR; TCRdb stores in-frame clones only, minus some. In the table there are 150,000 to 200,000 clones, roughly 53% of which are singletons. Germline CDR1 and CDR2: SGHDT and YYEEEE. This CDR3 is built from 15 residues. With V trimmed by 2 bases and J by 6 bases, 4 bases remained unmatched. Treatment given: oral pan-JAK inhibitor, 5-10 mg twice daily. Lesional scalp tissue (obtained by punch biopsy) and peripheral blood were collected from alopecia areata patients. This clone was detected only once. Its specificity is unknown.

The sequence was collected from a human donor with alopecia areata. The chain has TRBV5-6 and TRBJ1-5; 11 bases align to TRBD1. This specimen was CD8+ T cells sorted from blood, taken at week 24, from a patient treated with tofacitinib. CDR3 sequence: CASSFGQGAGQPQHF. CDR3 DNA: TGTGCCAGCAGCTTTGGACAGGGGGCAGGTCAGCCCCAGCATTTT.